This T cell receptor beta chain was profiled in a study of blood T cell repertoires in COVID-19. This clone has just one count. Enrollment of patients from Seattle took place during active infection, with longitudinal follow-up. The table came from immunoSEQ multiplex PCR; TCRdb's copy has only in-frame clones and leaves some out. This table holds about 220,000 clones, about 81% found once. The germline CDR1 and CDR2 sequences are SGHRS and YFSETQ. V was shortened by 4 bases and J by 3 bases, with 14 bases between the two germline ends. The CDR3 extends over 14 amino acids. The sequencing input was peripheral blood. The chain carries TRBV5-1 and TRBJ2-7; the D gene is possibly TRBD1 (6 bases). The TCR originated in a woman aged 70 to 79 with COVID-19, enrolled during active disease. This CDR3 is CASSLSTGFYEQYF. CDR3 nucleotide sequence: TGCGCCAGCAGCCTGTCGACAGGTTTCTACGAGCAGTACTTC.